These 27 T cell receptor beta chains originate from one sample sequenced in a study of blood T cell repertoires in COVID-19. Some clones are missing from TCRdb's copy, which holds only in-frame ones; the method was immunoSEQ multiplex PCR. The table records 20,000 to 25,000 clones, around 82% of them present only once. The sample consisted of peripheral blood. These receptors were taken from a man in his sixties with active COVID-19.

The V and J genes are TRBV5-1 and TRBJ2-1; 8 nucleotides line up with TRBD1. V dropped 0 bases and J dropped 5; count of bases not matched to a gene: 10. Germline lookup yields CDR1 SGHRS and CDR2 YFSETQ. The CDR3 is 17 amino acids. CDR3 nucleotides: TGCGCCAGCAGCTTGGTCCCGGTAACAGGGGGACACAATGAGCAGTTCTTC. It yields the protein CASSLVPVTGGHNEQFF.

The V and J genes are TRBV14 and TRBJ1-1; the match to TRBD1 covers 9 bases. The germline V gene encodes CDR1 SGHDN and CDR2 FVKESK. V shed 5 bases, J shed 4 bases, and the junction held 8 bases outside the gene matches. The CDR3 is made up of 15 amino acids. The CDR3 DNA reads TGTGCCAGCAGCGGCGACAGGGGGTTTTTCACTGAAGCTTTCTTT. This gives the protein CASSGDRGFFTEAFF.

This sequence joins TRBV14 and TRBJ2-7; D perhaps matches TRBD2 (5 bases). V was cut by 0 bases and J by 2 bases, with 11 bases left in between. The CDR3 has 15 amino acids. CDR1 is SGHDN and CDR2 is FVKESK in the germline V gene. CDR3 loop: CASSQEHGGTYEQYF. CDR3 bases: TGTGCCAGCAGCCAAGAACACGGAGGTACCTACGAGCAGTACTTC.

This clone has just a few counts. V usage is TRBV27 and J usage is TRBJ1-1; D might be TRBD1 (5 bases). The CDR3 has 15 residues. In germline, CDR1 is MNHEY, CDR2 SMNVEV (reference sequence). The ends were cut back, 4 bases at V and 7 bases at J, with 19 bases in the middle. The CDR3 DNA sequence: TGTGCCAGCAGTTGGGCGGGACGGGCAAACCTTGAAGCTTTCTTT. Translation: CASSWAGRANLEAFF.

This chain links TRBV4-2 with TRBJ2-3; D possibly corresponds to TRBD2 (7 bases). Germline CDR1 reads LGHNA; CDR2 reads YNFKEQ. Trimming took 0 bases from V and 4 from J, leaving 14 bases between them. The length of the CDR3 is 16 residues. Here the CDR3 DNA reads TGTGCCAGCAGCCAAGACGGGGGCGGGAGCTCAGATACGCAGTATTTT. It encodes CASSQDGGGSSDTQYF.

The chain has TRBV6-2 or TRBV6-3 and TRBJ2-5; TRBD1 agrees at 9 bases. The germline CDR1 and CDR2 sequences are MNHEY and SVGEGT. The CDR3 totals 19 residues. After removal of 0 bases from V and 5 bases from J, the junction contained 16 bases not matched to a gene. The CDR3 DNA follows: TGTGCCAGCAGTTACTCGATAGGCACAGGGGGCGGCTTTGGGGAGACCCAGTACTTC. It is translated as CASSYSIGTGGGFGETQYF.

This chain joins TRBV19 and TRBJ2-3; no definite D call. CDR1 is LNHDA and CDR2 is SQIVND in the germline V gene (reference sequence). V lost 4 bases, J lost 2 bases, and 7 bases lay in between. This CDR3 region has 13 residues. For the CDR3, the DNA is TGTGCCAGTAGTAGCGGTTACACAGATACGCAGTATTTT. Translated, it gives CASSSGYTDTQYF.

The chain uses TRBV5-1 and TRBJ2-3; TRBD2 matches at 13 bases. Germline V gene data show CDR1 as SGHRS and CDR2 as YFSETQ. This CDR3 has 16 amino acids. V dropped 0 bases and J dropped 6; count of bases not matched to a gene: 4. The CDR3 sequence is CASSLGTSGSQDTQYF. CDR3 DNA sequence: TGCGCCAGCAGCTTGGGGACTAGCGGGAGCCAGGATACGCAGTATTTT.

The chain combines TRBV19 with TRBJ1-5, with TRBD1 as a possible D gene (5 bases). The germline CDR1 and CDR2 sequences are LNHDA and SQIVND (reference sequence). The CDR3 is 15 amino acids. V was shortened by 2 bases and J by 1 base, with 9 bases between the two germline ends. The CDR3 nucleotides are TGTGCCAGTAGTATACCAGGGATCAGCAATCAGCCCCAGCATTTT. Its protein product is CASSIPGISNQPQHF.

This clone appeared a single time. This rearrangement joins TRBV6-6 to TRBJ1-1; D unresolved. Between the trimmed V and J ends, which lost 4 bases and 0 bases, there was a span of 9 bases. The CDR3 has 14 residues. From germline, CDR1 is MNHNY and CDR2 SVGAGI (reference sequence). The CDR3: CASSSAGMNTEAFF. The CDR3 coding sequence is TGTGCCAGCAGTTCGGCAGGCATGAACACTGAAGCTTTCTTT.

The chain has TRBV12-3 or TRBV12-4 and TRBJ1-6; D is undetermined. V was trimmed by 7 bases and J by 9 bases, leaving 13 bases between them. This CDR3 region has 13 residues. Written as DNA, the CDR3 is TGTGCCAGCACCCCGGGAAGTGCTTCACCCCTCCACTTT. It yields the protein CASTPGSASPLHF.

The rearrangement joins TRBV10-3 to TRBJ1-2; tentatively, D is TRBD1 (5 bases). CDR3 length equals 15 residues. Trimming removed 2 bases at V and 5 bases at J, with 15 bases between. Germline V gene sequence: CDR1 ENHRY, CDR2 SYGVKD. In DNA form, the CDR3 reads TGTGCCATCAGTGAGGGCTCAGGGTGGGAATATGGCTACACCTTC. Translation gives CAISEGSGWEYGYTF.

A single count supports this clone. The genes are TRBV7-9 and TRBJ1-2; no definite D call. The V end lost 3 bases, the J end lost 8 bases, and 16 bases lay between the germline ends. In germline, CDR1 is SEHNR, CDR2 FQNEAQ (reference sequence). The CDR3 covers 14 residues. The CDR3: CASSFTGLAAGYTF. The CDR3 DNA sequence: TGTGCCAGCAGCTTTACCGGCCTAGCCGCGGGCTACACCTTC.

The chain recombines TRBV4-1 with TRBJ2-2, with 10 bases identical to TRBD2. Germline V gives CDR1 MGHRA, CDR2 YSYEKL. Trimming cost V 2 bases and J 6 bases; bases outside gene matches: 3. This CDR3 is 15 amino acids long. The CDR3 region has the DNA TGCGCCAGCAGCCAAACCCTAGCGGGAGCCGGGGAGCTGTTTTTT. This translates into CASSQTLAGAGELFF.

The chain employs TRBV11-2 and TRBJ2-7, with 7 nucleotides matching TRBD2. Germline CDR1 SGHAT, CDR2 FQNNGV. V was clipped by 2 bases and J by 0 bases; unmatched bases: 7. CDR3 length: 16 residues. The CDR3 here is CASSLTFGGSSYEQYF. As DNA, the CDR3 is TGTGCCAGCAGCTTAACGTTCGGCGGGAGCTCCTACGAGCAGTACTTC. The entire variable domain, with the rest obtained from reference TRBV11-2 and TRBJ2-7, is as follows: EAGVAQSPRYKIIEKRQSVAFWCNPISGHATLYWYQQILGQGPKLLIQFQNNGVVDDSQLPKDRFSAERLKGVDSTLKIQPAKLEDSAVYLCASSLTFGGSSYEQYFGPGTRLTVT.

V gene TRBV6-2 or TRBV6-3 combines with J gene TRBJ2-1, with 8 bases that match TRBD1. Germline trimming cut 2 bases from V and 5 bases from J; bases unmatched to any gene: 8. Germline V lookup: CDR1 MNHEY, CDR2 SVGEGT. The CDR3 runs to 16 residues. CDR3 sequence reads: CASSYPDRAPNNEQFF. The CDR3 nucleotides read TGTGCCAGCAGTTACCCGGACAGGGCACCGAACAATGAGCAGTTCTTC.

The chain employs TRBV6-5 and TRBJ2-2, with 13 bases aligning to TRBD2. The V segment lost 4 bases and the J segment 5 bases; nucleotides outside the gene matches: 4. Per germline, CDR1 MNHEY and CDR2 SVGAGI. This CDR3 comprises 16 residues. The CDR3 loop is CASSSPTSGRTGELFF. CDR3 in DNA: TGTGCCAGCAGTTCCCCGACTAGCGGGAGGACCGGGGAGCTGTTTTTT.

The CDR3 region is CASSPQENTEAFF. The CDR3 DNA follows: TGTGCCAGCTCACCCCAGGAGAACACTGAAGCTTTCTTT. The chain links TRBV18 to TRBJ1-1; D remains ambiguous. Germline loops: CDR1 KGHSH, CDR2 LQKENI. The CDR3 sequence is 13 residues long. Trimming cost V 3 bases and J 1 base, with 6 bases left between them.

J is TRBJ2-7 and V is TRBV20-1; TRBD1 might be the D (5 bases). The germline V gene has CDR1 DFQATT and CDR2 SNEGSKA (reference sequence). The CDR3 length is 11 residues. V lost 3 bases and J 4 bases, leaving 7 bases between the germline ends. The CDR3 nucleotides are TGCAGTGCTAGGGACATTTACGAGCAGTACTTC. This translates into CSARDIYEQYF.

This clone was recorded once. The chain has TRBV29-1 and TRBJ2-1; D uncertain. Trimming took off 1 base at V and 3 bases at J, with 10 bases between the two ends. The CDR3 loop spans 14 amino acids. Germline CDR1 and CDR2: SQVTM and ANQGSEA. DNA for the CDR3: TGCAGCGTTGAAGCGGAGTTCTACTACAATGAGCAGTTCTTC. The encoded protein is CSVEAEFYYNEQFF.

The chain couples TRBV5-6 to TRBJ2-5, with 7 bases lining up with TRBD2. J was trimmed by 2 bases and V by 0 bases; bases with no gene match: 7. Germline V gene lookup returns CDR1 SGHDT and CDR2 YYEEEE. This CDR3 contains 16 residues. CDR3 in amino acids: CASSLAASGLQETQYF. CDR3 sequence (DNA): TGTGCCAGCAGCTTGGCGGCTAGCGGTCTACAAGAGACCCAGTACTTC.

Only a few counts were recorded for this clone. V gene TRBV27 combines with J gene TRBJ2-2; D unclear. Germline V gives CDR1 MNHEY, CDR2 SMNVEV (reference sequence). V gave up 1 base and J gave up 6 bases, with 21 bases separating them. This CDR3 comprises 18 residues. The CDR3 nucleotides read TGTGCCAGCAGTTTATTGCCCACTGCACCTCTACGGTCCGGGGAGCTGTTTTTT. The encoded protein is CASSLLPTAPLRSGELFF.

The CDR3 protein is CASSPARYQREIIGNEQFF. CDR3 bases: TGCGCCAGCAGCCCTGCGAGGTACCAGCGGGAGATTATAGGCAATGAGCAGTTCTTC. The chain employs TRBV4-3 and TRBJ2-1; 8 positions match TRBD2. Germline V gene data show CDR1 as LGHNA and CDR2 as YSLEER. The length of the CDR3 is 19 residues. Losses at the gene ends were 4 bases for V and 6 bases for J; bases not matched to a gene: 20.

This clone was detected only a few times. The chain recombines TRBV6-2 or TRBV6-3 with TRBJ2-2; TRBD1 aligns across 8 bases. CDR3 length equals 18 residues. Germline CDR1 MNHEY, CDR2 SVGEGT. Unmatched junction bases numbered 14, after V lost 3 bases and J lost 5 bases. CDR3 sequence: CASSYLFGQGAETGELFF. CDR3 DNA: TGTGCCAGCAGTTATCTCTTCGGGCAGGGGGCCGAGACCGGGGAGCTGTTTTTT.

This chain connects TRBV28 to TRBJ2-7; no reliable D call. Trimming left V 5 bases short and J 3 bases short, with 5 bases between. This CDR3 has 11 amino acids. The germline V gene has CDR1 MDHEN and CDR2 SYDVKM. CDR3 sequence (DNA): TGTGCCAGCAGTACGGTCTACGAGCAGTACTTC. This sequence encodes CASSTVYEQYF. The full variable domain, its missing parts supplied by reference TRBV28 and TRBJ2-7, is DVKVTQSSRYLVKRTGEKVFLECVQDMDHENMFWYRQDPGLGLRLIYFSYDVKMKEKGDIPEGYSVSREKKERFSLILESASTNQTSMYLCASSTVYEQYFGPGTRLTVT.

This rearrangement joins TRBV7-8 to TRBJ2-2; unclear D gene. V lost 0 bases and J 7 bases, leaving 12 bases between the germline ends. Germline V gene data show CDR1 as SGHVS and CDR2 as FQNEAQ. The CDR3 has 15 residues. CDR3 in amino acids: CASSLATPSGGELFF. The CDR3, as DNA: TGTGCCAGCAGCTTAGCGACTCCCTCTGGCGGGGAGCTGTTTTTT.

The rearrangement links TRBV21-1 to TRBJ2-2; the table assigns TRBD2, which was not confirmed against the DNA. TRBV21-1 is listed as a pseudogene. The CDR3 length is 13 residues. DNA of the CDR3: TGTGCCTGGCCCCGTGGGGAACACCGGGGAGCTGTTTTT. Its translation is CAWPRGEHRGAVF.